This passage covers 11 T cell receptor beta chains from one sample sequenced in a study of technical replicates of blood from several donors. Clones were sequenced by immunoSEQ multiplex PCR, and TCRdb holds only the in-frame ones, with some missing. The sample lists about 89,000 clones, 85% to 95% occurring once. The sequencing sample was made of T cells isolated from PBMCs. The receptors here all came from a human donor in good health.

Written as DNA, the CDR3 is TGCGCCAGCAGCCAAGGACAGGGTTCGGCTGAAGCTTTCTTT. Amino acid sequence: CASSQGQGSAEAFF. V usage is TRBV4-1 and J usage is TRBJ1-1, with 7 bases fitting TRBD1. Trimming cost V 1 base and J 6 bases; bases outside gene matches: 5. The germline V gene has CDR1 MGHRA and CDR2 YSYEKL. The CDR3 covers 14 residues.

This chain connects TRBV18 to TRBJ1-3, with D unclear. The germline CDR1 and CDR2 sequences are KGHSH and LQKENI. This CDR3 has 16 residues. V shed 0 bases and J shed 0 bases, with 9 bases lying between them. This CDR3 reads CASSPPQVPSGNTIYF. The CDR3, as DNA: TGTGCCAGCTCACCACCCCAGGTTCCCTCTGGAAACACCATATATTTT.

This chain links TRBV6-5 with TRBJ1-1; D not certain. The CDR3 consists of 13 residues. V lost 6 bases and J lost 1, with 9 bases in between. Germline CDR1 MNHEY, CDR2 SVGAGI. The CDR3 is CASSFTANTEAFF. In nucleotides, the CDR3 is TGTGCCAGCAGCTTTACAGCGAACACTGAAGCTTTCTTT.

The genes are TRBV19 and TRBJ2-7, with no clear D. The V and J ends lost 6 bases and 3 bases respectively, with 21 bases between them. Per germline, CDR1 LNHDA and CDR2 SQIVND (reference sequence). The CDR3 has 16 amino acids. For the CDR3, the DNA is TGTGCCAGTAGCCTTTTTTTTGAGGCCACGGGCTACGAGCAGTACTTC. It codes for CASSLFFEATGYEQYF.

V and J are TRBV12-5 and TRBJ1-1; TRBD1 matches at 11 bases. V gave up 0 bases and J gave up 1 base; unmatched junction bases: 7. Germline V gene data show CDR1 as LGHNT and CDR2 as FRNRAP. This CDR3 contains 18 residues. The CDR3 spells CASGLVLGQGAGNTEAFF. CDR3 nucleotide sequence: TGTGCTAGTGGTTTGGTATTAGGACAGGGGGCGGGGAACACTGAAGCTTTCTTT.

This clone appeared once. This rearrangement joins TRBV6-1 to TRBJ1-1; TRBD1 might be the D (6 bases). The germline gives CDR1 MNHNS, CDR2 SASEGT. The CDR3 is 15 amino acids. Trimming cost V 1 base and J 4 bases, with 13 bases left between them. The CDR3 nucleotides read TGTGCCAGCAGTGAAGGGCTTAGAGGGGGCACTGAAGCTTTCTTT. The encoded protein is CASSEGLRGGTEAFF.

The chain's CDR3 is CASRGQGSNTEAFF. For the CDR3, the DNA is TGTGCCAGCAGGGGACAGGGATCTAACACTGAAGCTTTCTTT. The rearrangement joins TRBV2 to TRBJ1-1; 9 nucleotides agree with TRBD1. This CDR3 is built from 14 residues. The V segment lost 6 bases and the J segment 2 bases; nucleotides outside the gene matches: 4. Per germline, CDR1 SNHLY and CDR2 FYNNEI.

This chain uses TRBV11-3 with TRBJ2-7; 7 bases match TRBD1. The CDR3 totals 14 residues. Germline-derived CDR1 and CDR2 are SGHNT and YENEEA. The J segment lost 2 bases and the V segment lost 1 base, leaving 2 bases of the junction unmatched. Here the CDR3 DNA reads TGTGCCAGCAGCTTAGGGACAGGAGCCTACGAGCAGTACTTC. Residues: CASSLGTGAYEQYF.

V is TRBV2 and J is TRBJ2-5; 11 bases agree with TRBD2. CDR1 is SNHLY, CDR2 FYNNEI, per germline. The CDR3 has 15 residues. J lost 3 bases, V lost 5 bases, and 5 bases had no gene match. In nucleotides, the CDR3 is TGTGCCAGCAGTCGAAAGACTAGCGGGAAAGAGACCCAGTACTTC. Translation gives CASSRKTSGKETQYF.

This chain links TRBV7-2 with TRBJ2-3; TRBD2 matches at 8 bases. After removal of 4 bases from V and 0 bases from J, the junction contained 3 bases not matched to a gene. The CDR3 has 15 residues. Germline loops: CDR1 SGHTA, CDR2 FQGNSA. The CDR3 DNA reads TGTGCCAGCAGCTCTAGCGGGCCTAGCACAGATACGCAGTATTTT. The encoded protein is CASSSSGPSTDTQYF.

This clone was counted once. The rearrangement uses TRBV28 and TRBJ2-3; TRBD2 matches 9 bases. J gave up 2 bases and V 3 bases, and 3 bases lay outside the gene matches. The CDR3 spans 15 residues. Germline CDR1 is MDHEN and CDR2 is SYDVKM. CDR3 sequence reads: CASSLGGRVTDTQYF. CDR3 DNA sequence: TGTGCCAGCAGTTTGGGCGGGAGGGTCACAGATACGCAGTATTTT.